These 10 T cell receptor beta chains share one sample of origin, sequenced in a study of blood T cell repertoires in COVID-19. The assay was immunoSEQ multiplex PCR, and TCRdb's table has in-frame clones only and misses some. Of 130,000 or so clones detected, approximately 88% appear once; the ten largest clones hold approximately 10%. The material sequenced was peripheral blood. These TCRs come from a man between 60 and 75 years old with active or convalescent COVID-19.

The chain joins TRBV18 to TRBJ2-7; 8 nucleotides line up with TRBD1. V shed 6 bases and J 3 bases; nucleotides not matched to a gene: 19. The V gene's germline CDR1 is KGHSH and CDR2 LQKENI. This CDR3 contains 18 residues. CDR3 sequence (DNA): TGTGCCAGCTCGCCAACCGCCCGGGCCGGGACAGGTCACTACGAGCAGTACTTC. Residues: CASSPTARAGTGHYEQYF.

This clone appeared a single time. The chain uses TRBV5-1 and TRBJ2-3; D is unclear. Germline V gene lookup returns CDR1 SGHRS and CDR2 YFSETQ. The CDR3 has 15 amino acids. V lost 6 bases to trimming and J lost 2 bases, with 16 bases between them. CDR3 residues: CASTPRSLYTDTQYF. The CDR3 nucleotides are TGCGCCAGCACCCCCCGGAGCTTGTACACAGATACGCAGTATTTT.

The chain couples TRBV5-1 to TRBJ1-4; D not certain. CDR1 SGHRS and CDR2 YFSETQ come from the germline V gene. The CDR3 runs to 14 residues. The V gene lost 5 bases and the J gene lost 3 bases, with 11 bases spanning the gap. Here the CDR3 reads CASSSGYSNEKLFF. The CDR3 DNA follows: TGCGCCAGCAGTTCAGGATATTCTAATGAAAAACTGTTTTTT.

The chain is built from TRBV27 and TRBJ1-2, with TRBD1 as a possible D gene (6 bases). V gave up 6 bases and J gave up 7 bases, with 21 bases separating them. Germline CDR1 is MNHEY and CDR2 is SMNVEV (reference sequence). This CDR3 has 15 amino acids. DNA for the CDR3: TGTGCCAGCAGCCCGGGACACTCCGCATTGATTGGCTACACCTTC. Residues: CASSPGHSALIGYTF.

J is TRBJ1-2 and V is TRBV7-9; D unclear. The germline V gene encodes CDR1 SEHNR and CDR2 FQNEAQ (reference sequence). The germline V and J ends were trimmed by 5 bases and 6 bases, with 19 bases remaining between them. The CDR3 has 15 amino acids. Here the CDR3 reads CASSTSSPGWNGYTF. CDR3 nucleotides: TGTGCCAGCAGCACATCCTCGCCGGGTTGGAATGGCTACACCTTC. The full variable domain, its missing parts supplied by reference TRBV7-9 and TRBJ1-2, is DTGVSQNPRHKITKRGQNVTFRCDPISEHNRLYWYRQTLGQGPEFLTYFQNEAQLEKSRLLSDRFSAERPKGSFSTLEIQRTEQGDSAMYLCASSTSSPGWNGYTFGSGTRLTVV.

The chain links TRBV19 to TRBJ2-5; 7 positions agree with TRBD1. The germline CDR1 and CDR2 sequences are LNHDA and SQIVND (reference sequence). The CDR3 is 13 amino acids. With 1 base clipped from V and 6 bases from J, the junction kept 2 bases outside the gene matches. The CDR3 DNA reads TGTGCCAGTAGTATAGGACAGGGTCAGACCCAGTACTTC. This sequence encodes CASSIGQGQTQYF.

The chain employs TRBV6-5 and TRBJ2-1; 7 nucleotides line up with TRBD1. The CDR3 loop spans 15 amino acids. Germline V gene sequence: CDR1 MNHEY, CDR2 SVGAGI. The J segment lost 3 bases and the V segment lost 0 bases, leaving 2 bases of the junction unmatched. The CDR3 region is CASSYSRQGYNEQFF. The CDR3 DNA follows: TGTGCCAGCAGTTACTCCAGACAGGGCTACAATGAGCAGTTCTTC.

This clone has just one count. The chain recombines TRBV19 with TRBJ2-3; 8 bases fit TRBD1. Germline CDR1 LNHDA, CDR2 SQIVND (reference sequence). V lost 4 bases and J lost 2; bases outside the gene matches: 8. The CDR3 has 16 residues. CDR3 residues: CASSNPATGATDTQYF. CDR3 bases: TGTGCCAGTAGTAACCCGGCGACAGGGGCCACAGATACGCAGTATTTT.

This chain links TRBV3-1 (or the pseudogene TRBV3-2) with TRBJ1-6; D is unclear. The length of the CDR3 is 15 residues. In germline, CDR1 is LGHDT, CDR2 YNNKEL (reference sequence). Trimming shortened V by 0 bases and J by 10 bases, and 13 bases separated the two germline ends. The DNA of the CDR3 is TGTGCCAGCAGCCAAGAAAGTATCACCAGGTCACCCCTCCACTTT. Protein product: CASSQESITRSPLHF.

This clone was detected once. CDR3 DNA: TGTGCCAGCAGCCTCGACCGCGGGAGCAATGAAAAACTGTTTTTT. Encoded protein: CASSLDRGSNEKLFF. The chain employs TRBV5-4 and TRBJ1-4; D gene unclear. This CDR3 is built from 15 residues. Germline V CDR1 and CDR2: SGHNT, YYREEE (reference sequence). With 4 bases removed from V and 5 bases from J, the gap between germline ends came to 15 bases.